Below, 8 T cell receptor beta chains from the same sample are listed, as sequenced in a study of T cells in women clearing cervical HPV infection. The data were produced by immunoSEQ multiplex PCR, yet TCRdb's version contains in-frame clones alone and is incomplete. Here the sample table reports 25,000 to 35,000 clones. Input material: blood buffy coat. The receptors come from a woman aged 18 to 75 with a cervical HPV16 infection that either progressed to CIN3+ or cleared (not recorded which).

On this clone itself: The observed sequence ends 3 residues before the CDR3 terminus, with the missing tail filled in from the germline J gene. The chain is built from TRBV6-2 or TRBV6-3 and TRBJ1-5; D may be TRBD1 (6 bases). Germline-derived CDR1 and CDR2 are MNHEY and SVGEGT. Trimming pared 5 bases from V and 3 bases from J, leaving 14 bases between. The CDR3 consists of 15 residues. The part of the CDR3 DNA that was read is TGTGCCAGCAGTACTTACAGGGTGGACAATCAGCCC. Translated, it gives CASSTYRVDNQP. The entire CDR3 protein reads CASSTYRVDNQPQHF.

Concerning this clone itself: Compared with germline, one end of the junction differs, possibly owing to a read error. Sequencing ends 3 residues short of the CDR3 end; the germline J gene provides the rest. V and J are TRBV6-2 or TRBV6-3 and TRBJ2-1, with no clear D. Germline V gene sequence: CDR1 MNHEY, CDR2 SVGEGT. This CDR3 is 16 amino acids long. The covered CDR3 bases are TGTGCTAGCAGTTACTCGACTCCTAGCTCCTACAATGAG. Residues: CASSYSTPSSYNE. From start to end, the CDR3 is CASSYSTPSSYNEQFF.

The CDR3 loop is CASSPGGDQETQYF. CDR3 bases read: TGTGCCAGCAGCCCCGGCGGGGACCAAGAGACC. This chain links TRBV5-6 with TRBJ2-5; a weak D match, TRBD2 (6 bases). Read coverage stops 3 residues before the CDR3 terminus; the germline J gene supplies the remainder. The V end was cut by 4 bases, the J end by 0 bases, with 10 bases between. This CDR3 comprises 14 residues. The germline gives CDR1 SGHDT, CDR2 YYEEEE.

As concerns this clone: The DNA ends 3 residues before the CDR3 does, and the rest of the CDR3 is filled in from the germline J gene. The chain joins TRBV6-2 or TRBV6-3 to TRBJ2-7; 10 nucleotides agree with TRBD1. The V gene's germline CDR1 is MNHEY and CDR2 SVGEGT. The CDR3 extends over 16 amino acids. Trimming at V came to 7 bases and at J to 0 bases, leaving 9 bases not matched to a gene. The sequenced part of the CDR3 DNA is TGTGCCAGCATCCCGGGACAGGGGTCACTCTCCTACGAG. This gives the protein CASIPGQGSLSYE. The complete CDR3 reads CASIPGQGSLSYEQYF.

Frequency places this clone as medium-sized. The read ends 3 residues early relative to the CDR3; the germline J gene fills the gap. The rearrangement links TRBV18 to TRBJ2-4, with TRBD2 identical over 9 bases. The CDR3 extends over 16 amino acids. V was clipped by 3 bases and J by 7 bases; unmatched bases: 10. Germline V CDR1 and CDR2: KGHSH, LQKENI. The chain's CDR3 is CASSPERGDEWNIQYF. The covered CDR3 bases are TGTGCCAGCTCACCGGAGCGGGGGGATGAGTGGAACATT.

As to this clone: Sequencing ends 3 residues short of the CDR3 end; the germline J gene provides the rest. The gene calls are TRBV6-1 and TRBJ2-5; D possibly matches TRBD1 or TRBD2 (5 bases each). The CDR3 is 15 residues long. Germline V gene lookup returns CDR1 MNHNS and CDR2 SASEGT. The ends were cut back, 3 bases at V and 1 base at J, with 12 bases in the middle. The DNA read from the CDR3 is TGTGCCAGCAGTGATGTCGAGGGGATCCAAGAGACC. Its protein product is CASSDVEGIQET. The full-length CDR3 reads as CASSDVEGIQETQYF.

Regarding this clone: From the germline J gene comes the end of the CDR3, since the read stops 3 residues before it. This rearrangement joins TRBV7-9 to TRBJ1-2; 9 bases are a match to TRBD1. The CDR3 has 14 residues. Germline V gene lookup returns CDR1 SEHNR and CDR2 FQNEAQ (reference sequence). This chain's CDR3 is CASTGTGSSYDYTF. Partial CDR3 DNA: TGTGCCAGCACCGGGACAGGGAGCTCCTACGAC.

About this clone: The CDR3 end lies 3 residues beyond the end of the read and is filled in from the germline J gene. This rearrangement joins TRBV19 to TRBJ2-5, with 8 bases fitting TRBD2. CDR1 and CDR2 (germline): LNHDA, SQIVND (reference sequence). The CDR3 totals 16 residues. Losses at the gene ends were 8 bases for V and 4 bases for J; bases not matched to a gene: 15. Here the CDR3 reads CASAPLPGGTRETQYF. The DNA read from the CDR3 is TGTGCCAGTGCTCCCCTCCCCGGGGGGACTAGAGAGACC.